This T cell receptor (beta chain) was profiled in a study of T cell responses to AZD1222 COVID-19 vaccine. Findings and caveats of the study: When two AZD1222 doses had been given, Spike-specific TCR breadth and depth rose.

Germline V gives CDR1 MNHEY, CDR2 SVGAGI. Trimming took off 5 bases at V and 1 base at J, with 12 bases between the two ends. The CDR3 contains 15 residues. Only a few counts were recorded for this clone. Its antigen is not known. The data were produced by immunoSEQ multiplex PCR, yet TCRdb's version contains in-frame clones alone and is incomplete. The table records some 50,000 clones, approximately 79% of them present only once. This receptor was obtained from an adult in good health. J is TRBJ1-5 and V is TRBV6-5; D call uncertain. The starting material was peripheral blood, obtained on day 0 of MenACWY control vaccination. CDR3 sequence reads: CASSRRRGSNQPQHF. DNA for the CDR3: TGTGCCAGCAGTAGGCGGCGGGGAAGCAATCAGCCCCAGCATTTT.